This T cell receptor beta chain was recovered during a study of T cell changes during pregnancy in multiple sclerosis. Repertoires were generated with immunoSEQ multiplex PCR, while TCRdb's copy carries only in-frame clones and drops some. This table holds roughly 26,000 clones, roughly 89% found once. The CDR3 length is 15 residues. Germline-derived CDR1 and CDR2 are SGHAT and FQNNGV. V shed 3 bases, J shed 6 bases, and the junction held 8 bases outside the gene matches. The genes are TRBV11-2 and TRBJ2-1; 7 bases are shared with TRBD1. This TCR was recovered from a female donor with multiple sclerosis, enrolled in a pregnancy study. The sample consisted of CD8+ T cells from peripheral blood mononuclear cells, taken in the second trimester of pregnancy. The CDR3 is CASSFVRDSLNEQFF. The CDR3 DNA reads TGTGCCAGCAGCTTTGTCCGGGACAGTCTCAATGAGCAGTTCTTC.